Listed below are T cell receptor beta chains from one sample, sequenced in a study of beta chain features in type 1 diabetes. Produced via immunoSEQ multiplex PCR; TCRdb's table is partial and in-frame only. The table includes 35,000 to 50,000 clones, approximately 51% detected once. Source material: stem cell memory CD4+ T cells from blood. The receptors originated from a woman younger than 45 in good health. Both conserved end residues are part of each CDR3. Each record gives: J gene, clone size, V gene, D gene, CDR3 protein, CDR3 DNA. The D gene is left open where the match is weak. Only some rows state a clone size, as once, few, many or a class for expanded clones.

TRBJ2-6 | few | TRBV7-2 | TRBD1 | CASSFDRAAGANVLTF | TGTGCCAGCAGCTTCGACAGGGCGGCTGGGGCCAACGTCCTGACTTTC
TRBJ1-1 | - | TRBV27 | - | CASSLLPRGVNTEAFF | TGTGCCAGCAGTTTATTGCCGCGGGGGGTGAACACTGAAGCTTTCTTT
TRBJ2-7 | - | TRBV6-6 | TRBD1 | CASSLSVTGGMNEQYF | TGTGCCAGCAGTCTGTCCGTGACAGGGGGCATGAACGAGCAGTACTTC
TRBJ2-5 | few | TRBV19 | TRBD2 | CASTETSMIGETQYF | TGTGCCAGTACCGAGACTAGCATGATTGGAGAGACCCAGTACTTC
TRBJ2-1 | - | TRBV15 | - | CATSREANSYNEQFF | TGTGCCACCAGCAGAGAGGCCAACTCCTACAATGAGCAGTTCTTC
TRBJ2-5 | - | TRBV7-2 | - | CASMWGGVQETQYF | TGTGCCAGTATGTGGGGCGGGGTCCAAGAGACCCAGTACTTC
TRBJ2-3 | - | TRBV7-3 | TRBD1 | CASSYRQGYTDTQYF | TGTGCCAGCAGCTACCGACAGGGGTACACAGATACGCAGTATTTT
TRBJ2-7 | - | TRBV28 | TRBD2 | CASSLARTSPNYEQYF | TGTGCCAGCAGTTTGGCCAGGACTAGCCCCAACTACGAGCAGTACTTC
TRBJ2-6 | - | TRBV5-4 | - | CASSSLSRDVMLTF | TGTGCCAGCAGCTCTCTGTCCAGGGATGTAATGTTGACTTTC
TRBJ2-1 | few | TRBV11-1 | TRBD2 | CASSLHLAGGRKSEQFF | TGTGCCAGCAGCTTACATTTGGCAGGCGGGAGGAAAAGTGAGCAGTTCTTC
TRBJ2-2 | few | TRBV14 | TRBD2 | CASRGTSSPGELFF | TGTGCCAGCAGAGGGACTAGTTCCCCCGGGGAGCTGTTTTTT
TRBJ1-5 | - | TRBV2 | - | CASSEESQGNQPQHF | TGTGCCAGCAGTGAAGAAAGCCAAGGCAATCAGCCCCAGCATTTT
TRBJ1-5 | few | TRBV5-1 | - | CASSLAGGNQPQHF | TGCGCCAGCAGCTTGGCGGGGGGCAATCAGCCCCAGCATTTT